The 11 T cell receptor beta chains presented below share a single source sample, sequenced in a study of blood T cell repertoires in COVID-19. Here immunoSEQ multiplex PCR was the method, and the copy in TCRdb shows in-frame clones only, minus some. Here the sample spans 50,000 to 70,000 clones, 70% to 85% being singletons. The sequencing input was peripheral blood. The receptors were sampled from a man in his sixties or seventies with active COVID-19.

This clone appeared once. This CDR3 reads CASALTGGGYEQYF. The CDR3 bases are TGTGCCAGCGCCTTAACAGGGGGCGGCTACGAGCAGTACTTC. This chain connects TRBV7-2 to TRBJ2-7; 9 bases match TRBD1. CDR1 and CDR2 from the germline V gene are SGHTA and FQGNSA. This CDR3 has 14 amino acids. V shed 8 bases and J 3 bases; nucleotides not matched to a gene: 8.

The table lists this clone with a count of one. V usage is TRBV7-3 and J usage is TRBJ2-1; TRBD2 matches 13 bases. CDR3 size: 15 residues. Per germline, CDR1 SGHTA and CDR2 FQGTGA. After removal of 5 bases from V and 8 bases from J, the junction contained 6 bases not matched to a gene. In nucleotides, the CDR3 is TGTGCCAGCAGCCAAGGACTAGCGGGAGTGGATGAGCAGTTCTTC. Amino acid sequence: CASSQGLAGVDEQFF.

The V gene is TRBV6-5, the J gene TRBJ1-1; D possibly corresponds to TRBD1 (6 bases). This CDR3 region has 14 residues. Looked up from germline, CDR1 is MNHEY and CDR2 is SVGAGI. V lost 6 bases to trimming and J lost 4 bases, with 15 bases between them. The CDR3 DNA reads TGTGCCAGCAGGGGGGGGCAGGGGAGCACTGAAGCTTTCTTT. Its translation: CASRGGQGSTEAFF.

This clone came up a few times. This chain links TRBV7-3 with TRBJ2-7; D is possibly TRBD1 (6 bases). The V gene's germline CDR1 is SGHTA and CDR2 FQGTGA. The CDR3 is 14 residues long. Trimming took off 6 bases at V and 0 bases at J, with 12 bases between the two ends. The CDR3 reads CASSSQGSSYEQYF. DNA of the CDR3: TGTGCCAGCAGTTCTCAGGGGAGCTCCTACGAGCAGTACTTC. Full variable domain (rest looked up from reference TRBV7-3 and TRBJ2-7): GAGVSQTPSNKVTEKGKYVELRCDPISGHTALYWYRQSLGQGPEFLIYFQGTGAADDSGLPNDRFFAVRPEGSVSTLKIQRTERGDSAVYLCASSSQGSSYEQYFGPGTRLTVT.

The chain joins TRBV7-2 to TRBJ1-5; possibly TRBD1 for D (5 bases). Germline assignment: CDR1 SGHTA and CDR2 FQGNSA. This CDR3 region has 14 residues. V shed 4 bases and J shed 6 bases, with 13 bases lying between them. Here the CDR3 DNA reads TGTGCCAGCAGCTCGACAGCGACCGTTCAGCCCCAGCATTTT. It codes for CASSSTATVQPQHF.

This chain uses TRBV3-1 (or the pseudogene TRBV3-2) with TRBJ2-3; 9 positions match TRBD2. Per germline, CDR1 LGHDT and CDR2 YNNKEL (reference sequence). The J segment lost 4 bases and the V segment lost 5 bases, leaving 7 bases of the junction unmatched. The CDR3 has 15 residues. CDR3 sequence reads: CASSGTSKDPDTQYF. The CDR3 nucleotides read TGTGCCAGCAGCGGGACTAGCAAGGACCCAGATACGCAGTATTTT.

V and J are TRBV2 and TRBJ2-1, with 8 bases aligning to TRBD2. CDR1 and CDR2 (germline): SNHLY, FYNNEI. The CDR3 extends over 15 amino acids. Trimming cost V 5 bases and J 0 bases; bases outside gene matches: 3. CDR3 DNA sequence: TGTGCCAGCAGTAGCGGGGGAAGCTCCTACAATGAGCAGTTCTTC. Protein product: CASSSGGSSYNEQFF.

The rearrangement joins TRBV9 to TRBJ2-7; D is possibly TRBD1 (7 bases). This CDR3 comprises 14 residues. CDR1 is SGDLS and CDR2 is YYNGEE in the germline V gene. The ends were cut back, 4 bases at V and 1 base at J, with 12 bases in the middle. The CDR3 sequence is CASSRGTVSYEQYF. CDR3 DNA: TGTGCCAGCAGCCGGGGGACAGTTTCCTACGAGCAGTACTTC.

This clone was picked up a small number of times. V is TRBV19 and J is TRBJ2-7, with 8 positions matching TRBD2. V shed 3 bases, J shed 5 bases, and the junction held 6 bases outside the gene matches. The CDR3 is made up of 14 amino acids. Germline V gives CDR1 LNHDA, CDR2 SQIVND (reference sequence). The chain's CDR3 is CASSITSGDDEQYF. The CDR3 bases are TGTGCCAGTAGTATCACTAGCGGAGATGACGAGCAGTACTTC.

V gene TRBV7-2 combines with J gene TRBJ2-7; D gene uncertain. Germline lookup yields CDR1 SGHTA and CDR2 FQGNSA. Trimming took off 6 bases at V and 3 bases at J, with 12 bases between the two ends. This CDR3 region has 13 residues. CDR3 in amino acids: CASRGSGVYEQYF. The CDR3 region has the DNA TGTGCCAGCAGAGGCTCGGGTGTCTACGAGCAGTACTTC.

The chain recombines TRBV4-2 with TRBJ2-4; TRBD1 matches at 8 bases. The germline V gene has CDR1 LGHNA and CDR2 YNFKEQ. This CDR3 has 15 amino acids. The V segment lost 7 bases and the J segment 0 bases; nucleotides outside the gene matches: 5. The DNA for the CDR3 is TGTGCCAGCACGCAAGGGACAGGAGCCAAAAACATTCAGTACTTC. This gives the protein CASTQGTGAKNIQYF.